This T cell receptor beta chain is from a study of identical twins. Whole-study findings and limits: Zero-insertion results could be subject to partial confounding by invariant MAIT and iNKT cells.

The CDR3 spans 14 residues. V was cut by 6 bases and J by 4 bases, with 16 bases left in between. TCRdb itself ran the 5' RACE reads through MiXCR, one entry per CDR3 protein. Here the sample spans around 480,000 distinct CDR3 sequences, over 12% being singletons. This clonotype appeared a few times. What it binds is unknown. The same specimen was also included in a second study, on yellow fever vaccine responses in identical twins.

Input material: CD4+ T cells sorted from blood. The clonotype originates from a woman aged 18-35 years in good health. The chain has TRBV12-3 or TRBV12-4 and TRBJ2-7, with D perhaps TRBD2 (6 bases). For the CDR3, the DNA is TGTGCCAGCAGCCGGACGGGGGACCTATACGAGCAGTACTTC. Translation gives CASSRTGDLYEQYF.